The 21 T cell receptor beta chains presented below share a single source sample, sequenced in a study of T cell responses to AZD1222 COVID-19 vaccine. Data came from immunoSEQ multiplex PCR; TCRdb stores just in-frame clones and leaves some out. The table has approximately 120,000 clones, around 90% seen once. The specimen was peripheral blood, collected on day 0 of AZD1222 vaccination. The receptor source for this set is an adult in good health.

The V gene is TRBV5-6, the J gene TRBJ1-6; D call uncertain. This CDR3 comprises 16 residues. CDR1 SGHDT and CDR2 YYEEEE come from the germline V gene. V was clipped by 0 bases and J by 7 bases, with 14 bases between them. CDR3 residues: CASSLARALGNSPLHF. CDR3 DNA sequence: TGTGCCAGCAGCTTGGCACGGGCCCTGGGCAATTCACCCCTCCACTTT.

This clone has a single count. J is TRBJ1-1 and V is TRBV19, with a tentative D call TRBD1 (5 bases). With 4 bases removed from V and 2 bases from J, the gap between germline ends came to 11 bases. Germline loops: CDR1 LNHDA, CDR2 SQIVND (reference sequence). CDR3 length: 14 residues. The CDR3 protein is CASSTYGGNTEAFF. The CDR3 DNA reads TGTGCCAGTAGTACGTACGGGGGAAACACTGAAGCTTTCTTT.

V and J are TRBV5-6 and TRBJ1-5; D gene ambiguous. The germline CDR1 and CDR2 sequences are SGHDT and YYEEEE. Trimming cost V 1 base and J 0 bases, with 8 bases left between them. There are 15 residues in the CDR3. The CDR3 DNA sequence: TGTGCCAGCAGCTTGCGGAGGATTAGCAATCAGCCCCAGCATTTT. Residues: CASSLRRISNQPQHF.

The chain is built from TRBV9 and TRBJ2-1; 16 positions match TRBD2. The trim removed 3 bases at V and 9 bases at J, leaving 6 bases unmatched. This CDR3 is 16 amino acids long. In germline, CDR1 is SGDLS, CDR2 YYNGEE. The CDR3: CASSASGLAGGGEQFF. The CDR3, as DNA: TGTGCCAGCAGCGCGTCGGGACTAGCGGGAGGGGGTGAGCAGTTCTTC.

The J gene is TRBJ1-5, the V gene TRBV2; D not resolved. CDR1 and CDR2 (germline): SNHLY, FYNNEI. CDR3 size: 13 residues. Trimming took 4 bases from V and 2 from J, leaving 6 bases between them. The CDR3 DNA reads TGTGCCAGCAGTGTGGGAGGCAATCAGCCCCAGCATTTT. Its protein is CASSVGGNQPQHF.

The chain uses TRBV6-5 and TRBJ2-7; TRBD1 matches at 8 bases. Trimming at V came to 8 bases and at J to 2 bases, leaving 8 bases not matched to a gene. The CDR3 covers 14 residues. CDR1 MNHEY and CDR2 SVGAGI come from the germline V gene. The CDR3 sequence is CASDRDRSTYEQYF. The CDR3 bases are TGTGCCAGCGACCGGGACAGGTCGACCTACGAGCAGTACTTC.

Only one count was recorded for this clone. This chain uses TRBV19 with TRBJ1-1; D is undetermined. V dropped 8 bases and J dropped 2 bases, with 12 bases sitting between them. Germline V lookup: CDR1 LNHDA, CDR2 SQIVND (reference sequence). This CDR3 spans 13 amino acids. The CDR3, as DNA: TGTGCCAGTGGGCCGGGGAGAAACACTGAAGCTTTCTTT. It is translated as CASGPGRNTEAFF.

The CDR3 protein is CASSPFQGANTEAFF. The CDR3 nucleotides read TGTGCCAGCAGCCCCTTTCAGGGGGCGAACACTGAAGCTTTCTTT. V gene TRBV5-8 combines with J gene TRBJ1-1, with 8 bases that match TRBD1. Germline CDR1 SGHTS, CDR2 YDEGEE. With 4 bases clipped from V and 1 base from J, the junction kept 6 bases outside the gene matches. The length of the CDR3 is 15 residues. Full variable domain (remainder filled in from reference TRBV5-8 and TRBJ1-1): EAGVTQSPTHLIKTRGQQATLRCSPISGHTSVYWYQQALGLGLQFLLWYDEGEERNRGNFPPRFSGRQFPNYSSELNVNALELEDSALYLCASSPFQGANTEAFFGQGTRLTVV.

The J gene is TRBJ2-7, the V gene TRBV3-1 (or the pseudogene TRBV3-2); D gene uncertain. The CDR3 has 15 amino acids. Germline CDR1 is LGHDT and CDR2 is YNNKEL (reference sequence). V lost 4 bases, J lost 5 bases, and 18 bases lay in between. The CDR3 DNA follows: TGTGCCAGCAGCCCCTCCCTGACACTGTATGACGAGCAGTACTTC. Translating it yields CASSPSLTLYDEQYF.

A few counts support this clone. This chain uses TRBV19 with TRBJ1-6, with a weak D call TRBD1 (5 bases). Trimming shortened V by 8 bases and J by 7 bases, and 12 bases separated the two germline ends. CDR3 length: 13 amino acids. Germline CDR1 LNHDA, CDR2 SQIVND (reference sequence). The CDR3 spells CASAGRTNSPLHF. The CDR3 region has the DNA TGTGCCAGTGCGGGACGGACAAATTCACCCCTCCACTTT.

This clone was seen a single time. The genes are TRBV9 and TRBJ2-5; 7 bases are shared with TRBD1. Unmatched junction bases numbered 10, after V lost 3 bases and J lost 5 bases. The CDR3 is made up of 15 amino acids. Germline V gives CDR1 SGDLS, CDR2 YYNGEE. The CDR3 here is CASSAGAGGLETQYF. The CDR3 nucleotides read TGTGCCAGCAGCGCCGGGGCAGGGGGATTGGAGACCCAGTACTTC.

The V and J genes are TRBV27 and TRBJ1-1; 7 nucleotides match TRBD1. V lost 5 bases and J lost 4; bases outside the gene matches: 4. The CDR3 totals 13 residues. Per the germline V gene, CDR1 is MNHEY and CDR2 is SMNVEV (reference sequence). This chain's CDR3 is CASSRSGGTEAFF. In nucleotides, the CDR3 is TGTGCCAGCAGTCGATCAGGGGGCACTGAAGCTTTCTTT.

The V call is TRBV9, the J call TRBJ2-1; TRBD1 might be the D (6 bases). This CDR3 is 11 amino acids long. Germline loops: CDR1 SGDLS, CDR2 YYNGEE. Trimming cost V 4 bases and J 15 bases, with 14 bases left between them. CDR3 loop: CASSSEGGLFF. The CDR3 nucleotides read TGTGCCAGCAGCTCCGAAGGGGGTTTGTTCTTC.

CDR3 in amino acids: CASSLEGGGTEAFF. The CDR3 DNA reads TGTGCCAGCAGCTTGGAGGGAGGGGGCACTGAAGCTTTCTTT. The chain recombines TRBV5-5 with TRBJ1-1, with D perhaps matching TRBD1 (6 bases). Trimming took 0 bases from V and 4 from J, leaving 10 bases between them. Germline assignment: CDR1 SGHKS and CDR2 YYEKEE (reference sequence). The CDR3 contains 14 residues.

The chain couples TRBV6-2 or TRBV6-3 to TRBJ1-5; a weak D match, TRBD1 (6 bases). The germline V gene has CDR1 MNHEY and CDR2 SVGEGT. CDR3 length equals 14 residues. The V gene lost 5 bases and the J gene lost 3 bases, with 11 bases spanning the gap. The CDR3 region has the DNA TGTGCCAGCAGTGACCGGGACATCAATCAGCCCCAGCATTTT. Translation gives CASSDRDINQPQHF.

The rearrangement uses TRBV10-1 and TRBJ2-1; D is perhaps TRBD2 (6 bases). Germline CDR1 and CDR2: WNHNN and SYGVQD (reference sequence). The CDR3 runs 18 residues. Trimming took off 0 bases at V and 0 bases at J, with 15 bases between the two ends. In DNA, the CDR3 is TGCGCCAGCAGTGAGTCTTGGGGGAGGACACCCTCCTACAATGAGCAGTTCTTC. It codes for CASSESWGRTPSYNEQFF.

CDR3 DNA sequence: TGTGCCAGCAGCTTAGATCGGGGCCTCAATCAGCCCCAGCATTTT. This codes for CASSLDRGLNQPQHF. V usage is TRBV7-6 and J usage is TRBJ1-5, with D possibly matching TRBD1 (5 bases). V was shortened by 1 base and J by 3 bases, with 10 bases between the two germline ends. Germline V gives CDR1 SGHVS, CDR2 FNYEAQ. The CDR3 length is 15 residues.

The genes are TRBV27 and TRBJ2-1; 14 bases fit TRBD2. From germline, CDR1 is MNHEY and CDR2 SMNVEV (reference sequence). This CDR3 region has 17 residues. Trimming took 4 bases from V and 5 from J; bases not matched to a gene: 7. The CDR3 sequence is CASSYGLAGGVDNEQFF. CDR3 sequence (DNA): TGTGCCAGCAGTTACGGACTAGCGGGAGGCGTGGACAATGAGCAGTTCTTC.

The rearrangement uses TRBV29-1 and TRBJ2-5; 8 nucleotides line up with TRBD2. Per germline, CDR1 SQVTM and CDR2 ANQGSEA. The CDR3 consists of 14 residues. The ends lost 6 bases at V and 2 bases at J; junction bases unmatched: 8. CDR3 nucleotide sequence: TGCAGCGTCGTCGCCGGGGGGGCACAAGAGACCCAGTACTTC. This gives the protein CSVVAGGAQETQYF.

The chain is built from TRBV7-9 and TRBJ1-1; 7 bases line up with TRBD1. CDR3 length equals 15 residues. V lost 2 bases, J lost 4 bases, and 7 bases stayed unmatched. The germline V gene has CDR1 SEHNR and CDR2 FQNEAQ (reference sequence). CDR3 protein: CASSLQGVLVTEAFF. CDR3 DNA: TGTGCCAGCAGCTTACAGGGGGTTCTCGTCACTGAAGCTTTCTTT.

This sequence joins TRBV18 and TRBJ1-4; D is ambiguous. The CDR3 is 14 residues long. Trimming cost V 3 bases and J 8 bases, with 13 bases left between them. Germline loops: CDR1 KGHSH, CDR2 LQKENI. The CDR3 region is CASSPSVGREKLFF. In DNA, the CDR3 is TGTGCCAGCTCACCGAGTGTTGGCAGGGAAAAACTGTTTTTT. Filled out from reference TRBV18 and TRBJ1-4, the complete variable domain reads NAGVMQNPRHLVRRRGQEARLRCSPMKGHSHVYWYRQLPEEGLKFMVYLQKENIIDESGMPKERFSAEFPKEGPSILRIQQVVRGDSAAYFCASSPSVGREKLFFGSGTQLSVL.